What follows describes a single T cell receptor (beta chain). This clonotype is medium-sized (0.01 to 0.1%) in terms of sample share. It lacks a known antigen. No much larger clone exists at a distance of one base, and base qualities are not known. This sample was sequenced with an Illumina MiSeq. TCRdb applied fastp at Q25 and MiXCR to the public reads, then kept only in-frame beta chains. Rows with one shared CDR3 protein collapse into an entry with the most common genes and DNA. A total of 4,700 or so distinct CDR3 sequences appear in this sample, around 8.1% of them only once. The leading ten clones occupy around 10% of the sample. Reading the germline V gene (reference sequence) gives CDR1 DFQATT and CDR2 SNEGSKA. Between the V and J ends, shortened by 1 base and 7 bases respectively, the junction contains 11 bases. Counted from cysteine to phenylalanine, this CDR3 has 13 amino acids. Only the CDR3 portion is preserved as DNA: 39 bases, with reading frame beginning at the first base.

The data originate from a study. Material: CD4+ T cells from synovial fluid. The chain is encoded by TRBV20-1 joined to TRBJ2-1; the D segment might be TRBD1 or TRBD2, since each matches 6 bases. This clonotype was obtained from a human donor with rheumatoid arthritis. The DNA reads TGCAGTGCTAGAGGCAGGGGAGGAAATGAGCAGTTCTTC. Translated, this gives CSARGRGGNEQFF.